This T cell receptor beta chain was captured by sequencing in a study of T cell changes during pregnancy in multiple sclerosis. This CDR3 is built from 14 residues. Germline V gene sequence: CDR1 SNHLY, CDR2 FYNNEI. The V end lost 6 bases, the J end lost 6 bases, and 15 bases lay between the germline ends. TCRdb's table, derived via immunoSEQ multiplex PCR, lists solely in-frame clones and lacks some. The sample consists of roughly 38,000 clones, about 92% of them appearing once. This receptor was taken from a female donor with multiple sclerosis, enrolled in a pregnancy study. The specimen was CD4+ T cells from peripheral blood mononuclear cells, collected in the third trimester of pregnancy. The rearrangement links TRBV2 to TRBJ1-5, with a tentative D call TRBD1 (6 bases). CDR3 region: CASRDTGMIQPQHF. CDR3 DNA sequence: TGTGCCAGCAGGGATACAGGGATGATTCAGCCCCAGCATTTT.